One sample yielded the 4 T cell receptor beta chains listed below, sequenced in a study of T cells after yellow fever vaccination. TCRdb recomputed calls from the 5' RACE reads with MiXCR, one row per CDR3 protein. Of about 330,000 distinct CDR3 sequences listed, around 6.8% are singletons. The sample here was PBMCs, taken roughly seven weeks after the first yellow fever vaccination. The receptors derive from a man aged 18 to 29 who received the YFV17D yellow fever vaccine.

The J gene is TRBJ1-5, the V gene TRBV20-1, with 9 bases fitting TRBD1. Germline V gives CDR1 DFQATT, CDR2 SNEGSKA (reference sequence). V lost 3 bases to trimming and J lost 4 bases; unmatched junction nucleotides: 16. The CDR3 spans 18 residues. This CDR3 is CSASGLGQGGGENQPQHF. The DNA for the CDR3 is TGCAGTGCTAGTGGATTGGGACAGGGAGGGGGGGAAAATCAGCCCCAGCATTTT.

This chain uses TRBV5-5 with TRBJ2-6, with D tentatively TRBD1 (6 bases). In germline, CDR1 is SGHKS, CDR2 YYEKEE (reference sequence). The CDR3 runs 17 residues. With 0 bases removed from V and 0 bases from J, the gap between germline ends came to 10 bases. The CDR3 here is CASSLEGDSSGANVLTF. CDR3 bases: TGTGCCAGCAGCTTGGAGGGGGATAGCTCTGGGGCCAACGTCCTGACTTTC.

This clonotype was recorded a few times. The CDR3 DNA reads TGCGCCAGCAGCCAAGGAGACAGGAACACCGGGGAGCTGTTTTTT. It encodes CASSQGDRNTGELFF. The chain carries TRBV4-3 and TRBJ2-2, with TRBD1 as a possible D gene (5 bases). With 1 base removed from V and 1 base from J, the gap between germline ends came to 7 bases. Germline V gene lookup returns CDR1 LGHNA and CDR2 YSLEER. CDR3 length: 15 residues.

This clonotype was seen more than once but under ten times. The chain links TRBV20-1 to TRBJ2-3; D may correspond to TRBD1 or TRBD2 (5 bases each). This CDR3 spans 14 amino acids. Germline CDR1 and CDR2: DFQATT and SNEGSKA (reference sequence). With 6 bases removed from V and 1 base from J, the gap between germline ends came to 14 bases. The CDR3 region has the DNA TGCAGTGCCGGAGGACCGACAGGCACAGATACGCAGTATTTT. It yields the protein CSAGGPTGTDTQYF.